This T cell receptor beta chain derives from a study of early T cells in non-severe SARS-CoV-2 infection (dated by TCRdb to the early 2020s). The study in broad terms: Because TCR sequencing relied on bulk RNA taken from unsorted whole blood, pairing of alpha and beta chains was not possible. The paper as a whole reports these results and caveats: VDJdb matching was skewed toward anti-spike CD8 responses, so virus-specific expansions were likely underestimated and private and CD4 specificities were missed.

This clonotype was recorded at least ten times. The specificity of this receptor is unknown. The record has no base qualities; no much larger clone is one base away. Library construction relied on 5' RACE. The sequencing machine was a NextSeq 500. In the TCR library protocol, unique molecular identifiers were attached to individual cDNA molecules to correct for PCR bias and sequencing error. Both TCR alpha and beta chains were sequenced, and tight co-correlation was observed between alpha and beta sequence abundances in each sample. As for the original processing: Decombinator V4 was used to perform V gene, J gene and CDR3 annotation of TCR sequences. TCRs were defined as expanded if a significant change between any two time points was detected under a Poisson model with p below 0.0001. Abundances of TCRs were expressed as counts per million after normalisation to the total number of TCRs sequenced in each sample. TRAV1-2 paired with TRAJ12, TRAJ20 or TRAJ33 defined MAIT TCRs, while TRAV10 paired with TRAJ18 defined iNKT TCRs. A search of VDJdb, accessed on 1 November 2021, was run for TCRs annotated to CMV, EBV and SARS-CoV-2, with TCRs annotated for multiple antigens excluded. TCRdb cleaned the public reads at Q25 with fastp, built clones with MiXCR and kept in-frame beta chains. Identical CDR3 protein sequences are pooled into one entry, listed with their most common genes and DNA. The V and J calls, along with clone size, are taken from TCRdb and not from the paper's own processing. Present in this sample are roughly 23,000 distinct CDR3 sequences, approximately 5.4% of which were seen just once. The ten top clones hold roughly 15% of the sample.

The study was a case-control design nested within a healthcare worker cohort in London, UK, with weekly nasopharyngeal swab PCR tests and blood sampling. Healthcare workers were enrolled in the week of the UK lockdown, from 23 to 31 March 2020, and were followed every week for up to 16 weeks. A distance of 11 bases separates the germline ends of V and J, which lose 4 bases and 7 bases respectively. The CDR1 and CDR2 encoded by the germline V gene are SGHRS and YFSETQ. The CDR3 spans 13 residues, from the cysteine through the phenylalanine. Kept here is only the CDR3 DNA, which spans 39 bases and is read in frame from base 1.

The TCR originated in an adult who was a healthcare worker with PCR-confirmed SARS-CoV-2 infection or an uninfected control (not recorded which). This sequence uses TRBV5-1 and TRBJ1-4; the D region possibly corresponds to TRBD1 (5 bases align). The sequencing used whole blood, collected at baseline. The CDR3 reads CASSGGTREKLFF. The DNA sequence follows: TGCGCCAGCAGCGGCGGGACGCGTGAAAAACTGTTTTTT. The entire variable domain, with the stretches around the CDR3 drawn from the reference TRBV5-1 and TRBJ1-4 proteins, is KAGVTQTPRYLIKTRGQQVTLSCSPISGHRSVSWYQQTPGQGLQFLFEYFSETQRNKGNFPGRFSGRQFSNSRSEMNVSTLELGDSALYLCASSGGTREKLFFGSGTQLSVL.